Below are 30 T cell receptor beta chains sequenced from a single sample in a study of OX40 agonist ivuxolimab in advanced cancers. Data came from immunoSEQ multiplex PCR; TCRdb stores just in-frame clones and leaves some out. In the table there are some 35,000 clones, 70% to 85% of which are singletons. The specimen comprised CD4+ or CD8+ T cells sorted from blood, sampled in a trial of the OX40 agonist ivuxolimab. Receptors were obtained from an adult with an advanced solid tumor such as melanoma, head and neck, liver or kidney cancer.

This chain connects TRBV25-1 to TRBJ2-1, with 8 nucleotides matching TRBD2. Germline V gene lookup returns CDR1 MGHDK and CDR2 SYGVNS. The CDR3 sequence is 15 residues long. V lost 4 bases, J lost 0 bases, and 2 bases stayed unmatched. The CDR3 loop is CASSVGTSSYNEQFF. CDR3 nucleotides: TGTGCCAGCAGTGTCGGGACTAGCTCCTACAATGAGCAGTTCTTC.

This chain joins TRBV29-1 and TRBJ2-5; 8 nucleotides match TRBD2. The ends lost 4 bases at V and 2 bases at J; junction bases unmatched: 6. The germline gives CDR1 SQVTM, CDR2 ANQGSEA. This CDR3 is built from 14 residues. The CDR3: CSVVLLAEQETQYF. The CDR3 bases are TGCAGCGTTGTATTACTAGCGGAGCAAGAGACCCAGTACTTC. Drawing the rest from reference TRBV29-1 and TRBJ2-5, the complete variable domain is SAVISQKPSRDICQRGTSLTIQCQVDSQVTMMFWYRQQPGQSLTLIATANQGSEATYESGFVIDKFPISRPNLTFSTLTVSNMSPEDSSIYLCSVVLLAEQETQYFGPGTRLLVL.

The gene calls are TRBV4-1 and TRBJ1-4, with 10 bases that match TRBD1. The V gene end was trimmed by 7 bases and the J gene end by 7 bases; junction bases not matched to a gene: 12. The CDR3 length is 16 residues. CDR1 MGHRA and CDR2 YSYEKL come from the germline V gene. The CDR3 is CASKSGTGVEGEKLFF. The CDR3 region has the DNA TGCGCCAGCAAATCCGGGACAGGGGTAGAGGGTGAAAAACTGTTTTTT.

The rearrangement joins TRBV4-3 to TRBJ1-6, with D perhaps matching TRBD1 (5 bases). Trimming took 1 base from V and 4 from J, leaving 11 bases between them. The germline gives CDR1 LGHNA, CDR2 YSLEER. The CDR3 consists of 16 residues. CDR3 nucleotide sequence: TGCGCCAGCAGCCAAGGGAGGGGAAGGTATAATTCACCCCTCCACTTT. Translation gives CASSQGRGRYNSPLHF.

This rearrangement joins TRBV4-1 to TRBJ2-7; D not certain. This CDR3 region has 14 residues. Trimming took 0 bases from V and 4 from J, leaving 10 bases between them. The germline V gene has CDR1 MGHRA and CDR2 YSYEKL. CDR3 loop: CASSQEPASYEQYF. The CDR3 coding sequence is TGCGCCAGCAGCCAAGAGCCTGCCAGTTACGAGCAGTACTTC.

The chain combines TRBV15 with TRBJ2-2; 10 bases are a match to TRBD2. Unmatched junction bases numbered 8, after V lost 11 bases and J lost 5 bases. Germline CDR1 reads LNHNV; CDR2 reads YYDKDF (reference sequence). The CDR3 extends over 14 amino acids. As DNA, the CDR3 is TGTGCCGTCAGCCCTAGCGGGAGTACCGGGGAGCTGTTTTTT. This encodes CAVSPSGSTGELFF.

The chain is built from TRBV5-5 and TRBJ2-5; D is unclear. Germline lookup yields CDR1 SGHKS and CDR2 YYEKEE (reference sequence). This CDR3 has 11 residues. The V end lost 2 bases, the J end lost 5 bases, and 4 bases lay between the germline ends. The CDR3 DNA reads as TGTGCCAGCAGCTTTTTGGAGACCCAGTACTTC. It translates to CASSFLETQYF.

As to this clone: One junction end disagrees with the germline gene, perhaps due to a read error. J is TRBJ1-4 and V is TRBV6-1; D might be TRBD1 (5 bases). Germline-derived CDR1 and CDR2 are MNHNS and SASEGT. The CDR3 covers 17 residues. The CDR3 here is CASSEVVGGGGEEKLFF. CDR3 nucleotide sequence: TGTGCCAGCAGCGAAGTCGTGGGGGGTGGGGGAGAAGAAAAACTGTTTTTT.

The V gene is TRBV2, the J gene TRBJ2-1; 11 nucleotides agree with TRBD2. This CDR3 contains 16 residues. Germline V gene sequence: CDR1 SNHLY, CDR2 FYNNEI. V gave up 2 bases and J gave up 7 bases; unmatched junction bases: 7. The CDR3 is CASSESGLAGGNEQFF. The DNA of the CDR3 is TGTGCCAGCAGTGAATCGGGTCTAGCGGGGGGAAATGAGCAGTTCTTC.

This clone was seen once. V and J are TRBV28 and TRBJ2-3, with 10 bases lining up with TRBD1. This CDR3 comprises 17 residues. With V trimmed by 4 bases and J by 5 bases, 12 bases remained unmatched. Germline loops: CDR1 MDHEN, CDR2 SYDVKM. CDR3 amino acids: CASSSQLTGGKGDTQYF. The CDR3 region has the DNA TGTGCCAGCAGTTCACAACTGACAGGGGGCAAAGGAGATACGCAGTATTTT. Using reference TRBV28 and TRBJ2-3 for the parts outside the CDR3, the full variable domain is DVKVTQSSRYLVKRTGEKVFLECVQDMDHENMFWYRQDPGLGLRLIYFSYDVKMKEKGDIPEGYSVSREKKERFSLILESASTNQTSMYLCASSSQLTGGKGDTQYFGPGTRLTVL.

The chain employs TRBV27 and TRBJ1-1, with D perhaps TRBD1 (6 bases). Germline V gene lookup returns CDR1 MNHEY and CDR2 SMNVEV (reference sequence). This CDR3 spans 14 amino acids. The V end was cut by 3 bases, the J end by 4 bases, with 12 bases between. Here the CDR3 DNA reads TGTGCCAGCAGTTTGGGGGACACCACCACTGAAGCTTTCTTT. This sequence encodes CASSLGDTTTEAFF.

V usage is TRBV5-1 and J usage is TRBJ2-7; possible D gene TRBD1, 6 bases. The CDR3 covers 12 residues. The germline V and J ends were trimmed by 1 base and 6 bases, with 8 bases remaining between them. Per the germline V gene, CDR1 is SGHRS and CDR2 is YFSETQ. CDR3 sequence (DNA): TGCGCCAGCAGCTTGACAGGGTCCGAGCAGTACTTC. Translating it yields CASSLTGSEQYF.

The J gene is TRBJ2-5, the V gene TRBV28, with TRBD1 as a possible D gene (5 bases). The assigned J gene may be wrong: the sequence end matches TRBJ2-7 better. Germline V gives CDR1 MDHEN, CDR2 SYDVKM. This CDR3 has 13 amino acids. CDR3: CASRLPGFYEQYF. CDR3 coding DNA: TGTGCCAGCAGGCTGCCAGGGTTTTACGAGCAGTACTTC.

As to this clone: The junction departs from the called germline gene at one end, perhaps through a read error. V is TRBV19 and J is TRBJ2-7; D may be TRBD2 (6 bases). CDR3 size: 11 residues. Germline-derived CDR1 and CDR2 are LNHDA and SQIVND (reference sequence). This CDR3 reads CASSIGRDLHF. The CDR3 DNA reads TGTGCCAGTAGTATTGGGCGGGACCTCCACTTC. Full variable domain (remainder filled in from reference TRBV19 and TRBJ2-7): DGGITQSPKYLFRKEGQNVTLSCEQNLNHDAMYWYRQDPGQGLRLIYYSQIVNDFQKGDIAEGYSVSREKKESFPLTVTSAQKNPTAFYLCASSIGRDLHFGPGTRLTVT.

V and J are TRBV6-5 and TRBJ2-7, with TRBD1 as a possible D gene (6 bases). The CDR3 runs to 13 residues. CDR1 MNHEY and CDR2 SVGAGI come from the germline V gene. Trimming removed 7 bases from V and 1 base from J, with 11 bases in between. For the CDR3, the DNA is TGTGCCAGCATCGACGGGACATCCTACGAGCAGTACTTC. Translating gives CASIDGTSYEQYF.

This chain joins TRBV27 and TRBJ2-7; D gene unclear. The CDR3 contains 15 residues. With 11 bases removed from V and 0 bases from J, the gap between germline ends came to 20 bases. The V gene's germline CDR1 is MNHEY and CDR2 SMNVEV (reference sequence). CDR3 amino acids: CAGPGWAQSSYEQYF. For the CDR3, the DNA is TGTGCCGGCCCCGGGTGGGCCCAGAGCTCCTACGAGCAGTACTTC.

The chain joins TRBV4-2 to TRBJ1-2; 7 bases fit TRBD1. From germline, CDR1 is LGHNA and CDR2 YNFKEQ. The CDR3 covers 16 residues. V shed 1 base, J shed 3 bases, and the junction held 8 bases outside the gene matches. The CDR3 spells CASSQVYNTGDYGYTF. The CDR3 DNA reads as TGTGCCAGCAGCCAAGTCTATAATACAGGGGACTATGGCTACACCTTC.

V usage is TRBV6-6 and J usage is TRBJ1-2; D might be TRBD1 (6 bases). Looked up from germline, CDR1 is MNHNY and CDR2 is SVGAGI (reference sequence). This CDR3 has 13 residues. With 5 bases removed from V and 4 bases from J, the gap between germline ends came to 11 bases. The CDR3 loop reads CASSETGIYGYTF. The CDR3 nucleotides are TGTGCCAGCAGTGAGACAGGTATCTATGGCTACACCTTC.

The chain employs TRBV27 and TRBJ2-7; D might be TRBD1 or TRBD2, each matching 6 bases. V was trimmed by 2 bases and J by 6 bases, leaving 11 bases between them. Germline lookup yields CDR1 MNHEY and CDR2 SMNVEV (reference sequence). The CDR3 is 13 amino acids. CDR3 bases: TGTGCCAGCAGTTTAGTTGGGGGGCGCGAGCAGTACTTC. Amino acids: CASSLVGGREQYF.

This chain uses TRBV11-2 with TRBJ1-2; D is undetermined. CDR1 and CDR2 from the germline V gene are SGHAT and FQNNGV. CDR3 length: 14 amino acids. The V and J ends lost 1 base and 2 bases respectively, with 8 bases between them. The CDR3 protein is CASSLGSSNYGYTF. Written as DNA, the CDR3 is TGTGCCAGCAGCTTAGGGAGCAGCAACTATGGCTACACCTTC.

This clone was seen a handful of times. The V gene is TRBV6-6, the J gene TRBJ2-7; 10 nucleotides align to TRBD2. Losses at the gene ends were 0 bases for V and 5 bases for J; bases not matched to a gene: 4. Germline V gives CDR1 MNHNY, CDR2 SVGAGI (reference sequence). This CDR3 region has 15 residues. The CDR3, as DNA: TGTGCCAGCAGTTACTCTTTAGCGGGAGGTCACGAGCAGTACTTC. Translated: CASSYSLAGGHEQYF.

The CDR3 protein is CASSTAVQGLGETQYF. The CDR3 region has the DNA TGTGCCAGTAGTACGGCCGTACAGGGATTAGGGGAGACCCAGTACTTC. V is TRBV19 and J is TRBJ2-5; a weak D match, TRBD1 (6 bases). V shed 4 bases and J shed 5 bases, with 20 bases lying between them. The CDR3 consists of 16 residues. CDR1 and CDR2 from the germline V gene are LNHDA and SQIVND (reference sequence).

This clone was detected only a few times. This chain links TRBV7-7 with TRBJ2-3; D unresolved. There are 13 residues in the CDR3. With 1 base removed from V and 6 bases from J, the gap between germline ends came to 8 bases. Germline loops: CDR1 SSHAT, CDR2 FNYEAQ (reference sequence). CDR3: CASSLVSSDTQYF. CDR3 coding DNA: TGTGCCAGCAGCTTAGTTAGTTCGGATACGCAGTATTTT.

The J gene is TRBJ1-1, the V gene TRBV4-2, with D possibly being TRBD1 (5 bases). Deletions cut 4 bases from V and 3 bases from J, with 12 bases between. Germline CDR1 is LGHNA and CDR2 is YNFKEQ. This CDR3 contains 14 residues. CDR3: CASSPRGVYTEAFF. DNA of the CDR3: TGTGCCAGCAGCCCCCGGGGGGTTTACACTGAAGCTTTCTTT.

V and J are TRBV19 and TRBJ2-7; no clear D. CDR3 length: 12 residues. The germline gives CDR1 LNHDA, CDR2 SQIVND (reference sequence). V lost 3 bases and J 4 bases, leaving 7 bases between the germline ends. The CDR3 sequence: CASSMGGYEQYF. CDR3 in DNA: TGTGCCAGTAGTATGGGTGGGTACGAGCAGTACTTC.

This clone was seen a single time. This chain uses TRBV28 with TRBJ1-5; weak D call: TRBD1 (5 bases). Germline V gene lookup returns CDR1 MDHEN and CDR2 SYDVKM. V shed 3 bases and J shed 2 bases, with 11 bases lying between them. The CDR3 consists of 15 residues. The chain's CDR3 is CASSLRGAGNQPQHF. DNA for the CDR3: TGTGCCAGCAGTTTGAGGGGCGCGGGCAATCAGCCCCAGCATTTT.

The chain links TRBV7-9 to TRBJ2-2, with D perhaps matching TRBD2 (6 bases). The CDR3 has 15 residues. Looked up from germline, CDR1 is SEHNR and CDR2 is FQNEAQ (reference sequence). Trimming shortened V by 3 bases and J by 6 bases, and 14 bases separated the two germline ends. The CDR3 loop reads CASSFWGELAGELFF. Written as DNA, the CDR3 is TGTGCCAGCAGCTTTTGGGGGGAATTGGCCGGGGAGCTGTTTTTT.

The V gene is TRBV10-3, the J gene TRBJ2-1; 9 bases fit TRBD2. The CDR3 spans 16 residues. The ends lost 0 bases at V and 7 bases at J; junction bases unmatched: 7. Germline V gives CDR1 ENHRY, CDR2 SYGVKD. In DNA, the CDR3 is TGTGCCATCAGTGAGTCGCGGGAGGGCCTAAGGAATGAGCAGTTCTTC. Its protein product is CAISESREGLRNEQFF.

The gene calls are TRBV11-2 and TRBJ2-5; TRBD1 agrees at 8 bases. J gave up 5 bases and V 0 bases, and 11 bases lay outside the gene matches. From germline, CDR1 is SGHAT and CDR2 FQNNGV. The CDR3 covers 17 residues. The DNA of the CDR3 is TGTGCCAGCAGCTTAGATTTAGGACAGGGTCTGGTGGAGACCCAGTACTTC. This codes for CASSLDLGQGLVETQYF.

The V gene is TRBV19, the J gene TRBJ2-7, with 9 bases fitting TRBD2. This CDR3 is built from 15 residues. After removal of 6 bases from V and 2 bases from J, the junction contained 8 bases not matched to a gene. Germline V CDR1 and CDR2: LNHDA, SQIVND (reference sequence). The CDR3 loop is CASSLTSGSTYEQYF. CDR3 nucleotide sequence: TGTGCCAGTAGCCTCACTAGCGGGTCTACCTACGAGCAGTACTTC.